What follows describes a single T cell receptor (beta chain). Here immunoSEQ multiplex PCR was the method, and the copy in TCRdb shows in-frame clones only, minus some. Of roughly 18,000 clones listed, about two thirds were seen once; the top ten hold 18%. J was trimmed by 6 bases and V by 11 bases; bases with no gene match: 13. The CDR3 spans 15 residues. Germline values: CDR1 MNHEY, CDR2 SVGAGI. This sample is drawn from a study of sequential checkpoint blockade in melanoma. About the study: After both sequences, patients received maintenance nivolumab.

Treatment of the sample: randomized to nivolumab then ipilimumab (arm A) or the reverse (arm B). Sorted cells were live CD3+CD8+, lacking CD19 and CD56, from PBMCs. The chain joins TRBV6-5 to TRBJ2-7, with TRBD2 matching over 13 bases. The input for sequencing was CD8+ T cells sorted from blood (inferred from file names), taken from a patient given nivolumab and ipilimumab in sequence. The clonotype was recovered from a human donor with melanoma. DNA for the CDR3: TGTGCCGGCAAGACTAGCGGGAGGAATCGTTGCGAGCAGTACTTC. As protein: CAGKTSGRNRCEQYF.